Listed below are T cell receptor beta chains from one sample, sequenced in a study of blood T cells in healthy people across ages. TCRdb analysed the 5' RACE reads with MiXCR anew, one entry per CDR3 protein. The sample records hundreds of thousands of distinct CDR3 sequences, 20% to 30% being singletons. This sample was also put to use in a study of T cells of mothers and their children.

The sample consisted of blood. Receptors originate from a boy between 10 and 17 years old in good health. Each CDR3 is given with its conserved first and last residue. Fields, in order: CDR3 DNA, CDR3 protein, D gene, J gene, V gene, clone size. The D gene is left open where the match is weak. Clone size, where shown, is once, few, many, or a class for clones that have expanded.

CDR3nt: TGCAGTGCAAGGACCGGGGAGAAGAAGACCTACGAGCAGTACTTC; CDR3aa: CSARTGEKKTYEQYF; d_gene: NA; j_gene: TRBJ2-7; v_gene: TRBV20-1; abundance: NA
CDR3nt: TGTGCCAGCAGTGAAGGGGCCCCGACAGGCTTCTATGGCTACACCTTC; CDR3aa: CASSEGAPTGFYGYTF; d_gene: NA; j_gene: TRBJ1-2; v_gene: TRBV2; abundance: NA
CDR3nt: TGCGCCAGCAGCCCGGGGATGGGCCTAGGGGAGACCCAGTACTTC; CDR3aa: CASSPGMGLGETQYF; d_gene: NA; j_gene: TRBJ2-5; v_gene: TRBV5-1; abundance: NA
CDR3nt: TGTGCCAGCAGTGACGGGGGCAGTTTGGTTTCCCCCAGGGAGACCCAGTACTTC; CDR3aa: CASSDGGSLVSPRETQYF; d_gene: NA; j_gene: TRBJ2-5; v_gene: TRBV25-1; abundance: NA
CDR3nt: TGCGCCAGCAGCCTCGGGACAGGGCTAAGGGAAAAACTGTTTTTT; CDR3aa: CASSLGTGLREKLFF; d_gene: TRBD1; j_gene: TRBJ1-4; v_gene: TRBV5-1; abundance: NA
CDR3nt: TGTGCCAGCAGGTCAAGGGGTTGGGAGACCCAGTACTTC; CDR3aa: CASRSRGWETQYF; d_gene: NA; j_gene: TRBJ2-5; v_gene: TRBV6-5; abundance: NA
CDR3nt: TGCGCCACCTCGGGACTGATAAACACCGGGGAGCTGTTTTTT; CDR3aa: CATSGLINTGELFF; d_gene: NA; j_gene: TRBJ2-2; v_gene: TRBV10-2; abundance: few
CDR3nt: TGCAGTGCTACCACCAAACAGGTGCACTCCTACAATGAGCAGTTCTTC; CDR3aa: CSATTKQVHSYNEQFF; d_gene: NA; j_gene: TRBJ2-1; v_gene: TRBV20-1; abundance: NA
CDR3nt: TGCAGCGTTGCCTCCGGGACAGTTCAAGAGACCCAGTACTTC; CDR3aa: CSVASGTVQETQYF; d_gene: TRBD1; j_gene: TRBJ2-5; v_gene: TRBV29-1; abundance: NA
CDR3nt: TGTGCCAGCAGTCATAGCTATGGCTACACCTTC; CDR3aa: CASSHSYGYTF; d_gene: NA; j_gene: TRBJ1-2; v_gene: TRBV6-6; abundance: NA
CDR3nt: TGTGCCAGCAGCGATCTTCCGGGACAGGGTGGCGAGACCCAGTACTTC; CDR3aa: CASSDLPGQGGETQYF; d_gene: TRBD1; j_gene: TRBJ2-5; v_gene: TRBV5-5; abundance: few
CDR3nt: TGTGCCAGCAGTCCCGACAGGCTTAGGGCTGAAGCTTTCTTT; CDR3aa: CASSPDRLRAEAFF; d_gene: NA; j_gene: TRBJ1-1; v_gene: TRBV6-5; abundance: NA
CDR3nt: TGTGCCAGCAGTTTATCGCAGGGGTCGACCCAGTACTTC; CDR3aa: CASSLSQGSTQYF; d_gene: NA; j_gene: TRBJ2-5; v_gene: TRBV27; abundance: NA
CDR3nt: TGTGCCAGCAGTCCGAGGCGGGGGGTGGCCCCAGATACGCAGTATTTT; CDR3aa: CASSPRRGVAPDTQYF; d_gene: TRBD2; j_gene: TRBJ2-3; v_gene: TRBV5-5; abundance: NA
CDR3nt: TGTGCCATGGCCCCGGAGAGCTCCTACAATGAGCAGTTCTTC; CDR3aa: CAMAPESSYNEQFF; d_gene: NA; j_gene: TRBJ2-1; v_gene: TRBV10-3; abundance: few